Listed here are 6 T cell receptor beta chains from one sample, sequenced in a study of T cells after yellow fever vaccination (dated by TCRdb to about 2019). The library was prepared using 5' RACE. The instrument given in TCRdb is Illumina HiSeq 2500. The raw public data were reprocessed by TCRdb itself: fastp quality trimming at Q25, MiXCR clonotype calling, in-frame beta chains only. All rows with the same CDR3 protein become a single entry with the most common DNA and genes. The sample includes around 160,000 distinct CDR3 sequences, with 5.5% to 7.5% observed a single time. The leading ten clones occupy more than 2.5% of the sample. What the treatment or condition label conveys for this sample: live attenuated yellow fever vaccine strain. The sample in question was CD4+ T cells sorted from PBMCs, obtained about 5 days after the first yellow fever vaccination. The receptor source for this set is a man younger than 35 who received the YFV17D yellow fever vaccine.

There are a few counts of this clonotype. The rearrangement joins TRBV5-4 to TRBJ2-7, with D possibly TRBD1 on 5 matching bases. This CDR3 is 13 amino acids long. CDR1 is SGHNT and CDR2 is YYREEE in the germline V gene (reference sequence). V was cut by 3 bases and J by 4 bases, with 11 bases left in between. In DNA form, the CDR3 reads TGTGCCAGCAGCTCCCGACAGCCTTACGAGCAGTACTTC. Protein sequence: CASSSRQPYEQYF.

The chain couples TRBV6-4 to TRBJ2-2; D is perhaps TRBD1 or TRBD2 (6 bases each). Germline V gives CDR1 MRHNA, CDR2 SNTAGT. V was pared by 6 bases and J by 1 base, with 24 bases between. This CDR3 has 19 residues. CDR3 nucleotides: TGTGCCAGCAGCCTCCTCTTAGACGGGGGCGCCGGGAACACCGGGGAGCTGTTTTTT. It codes for CASSLLLDGGAGNTGELFF.

A word on this clonotype: Being one base from a much bigger clone, this may be a read error. The V and J genes are TRBV4-1 and TRBJ1-2; 7 bases agree with TRBD1. The CDR3 is 15 residues long. J lost 8 bases, V lost 0 bases, and 9 bases had no gene match. Germline V gene data show CDR1 as MGHRA and CDR2 as YSYEKL. The CDR3 loop reads CASSQERGQWCGYTF. CDR3 coding DNA: TGCGCCAGCAGCCAAGAAAGGGGGCAGTGGTGCGGCTACACCTTC.

The chain has TRBV7-9 and TRBJ2-6; unclear D gene. The V gene's germline CDR1 is SEHNR and CDR2 FQNEAQ (reference sequence). The CDR3 consists of 17 residues. V lost 4 bases and J lost 0, with 13 bases in between. CDR3 sequence (DNA): TGTGCCAGCAGCTCCGTTCTCCGGAGCTCTGGGGCCAACGTCCTGACTTTC. Its translation: CASSSVLRSSGANVLTF.

The rearrangement joins TRBV12-3 or TRBV12-4 to TRBJ1-1; perhaps TRBD1 as D (5 bases). The CDR3 covers 12 residues. Trimming shortened V by 3 bases and J by 10 bases, and 12 bases separated the two germline ends. The chain's CDR3 is CASSFLEGRAFF. CDR3 in DNA: TGTGCCAGCAGTTTTTTGGAGGGACGAGCTTTCTTT.

The chain uses TRBV23-1 and TRBJ2-3; TRBD2 agrees at 13 bases. TRBV23-1 is identified as an open reading frame with a role that is uncertain. The CDR3 is made up of 19 amino acids. V shed 6 bases, J shed 0 bases, and the junction held 12 bases outside the gene matches. The CDR3 spells CASSPLRTSGGLSTDTQYF. The CDR3 DNA reads as TGCGCCAGCAGCCCCCTGAGGACTAGCGGGGGCCTAAGCACAGATACGCAGTATTTT.